The clone carrying this T cell receptor beta chain was counted a few times. The antigen remains undetermined. Unique molecular identifiers (one per individual cDNA molecule) were attached. TCRdb reprocessed the 5' RACE reads via MiXCR and lists one record per CDR3 protein. The sample shows 80,000 or so distinct CDR3 sequences, 11% to 15% of them seen only once. The source of the sample is a study of early T cells in non-severe SARS-CoV-2 infection. Study information: Sequencing was performed on bulk RNA from unsorted whole blood, leaving chains unpaired.

Looked up from germline, CDR1 is SGHRS and CDR2 is YFSETQ. This CDR3 is 14 amino acids long. V shed 4 bases, J shed 9 bases, and the junction held 10 bases outside the gene matches. General observations from the study: Private and CD4 specificities were missed by VDJdb matching, skewed to anti-spike CD8.

This receptor was obtained from an adult who was a healthcare worker with PCR-confirmed SARS-CoV-2 infection or an uninfected control (not recorded which). This chain joins TRBV5-1 and TRBJ2-4; 7 nucleotides match TRBD1. The sample comprised whole blood. The CDR3 here is CASSPGAQGSIQYF. CDR3 DNA sequence: TGCGCCAGCAGCCCCGGGGCACAGGGGAGCATTCAGTACTTC.